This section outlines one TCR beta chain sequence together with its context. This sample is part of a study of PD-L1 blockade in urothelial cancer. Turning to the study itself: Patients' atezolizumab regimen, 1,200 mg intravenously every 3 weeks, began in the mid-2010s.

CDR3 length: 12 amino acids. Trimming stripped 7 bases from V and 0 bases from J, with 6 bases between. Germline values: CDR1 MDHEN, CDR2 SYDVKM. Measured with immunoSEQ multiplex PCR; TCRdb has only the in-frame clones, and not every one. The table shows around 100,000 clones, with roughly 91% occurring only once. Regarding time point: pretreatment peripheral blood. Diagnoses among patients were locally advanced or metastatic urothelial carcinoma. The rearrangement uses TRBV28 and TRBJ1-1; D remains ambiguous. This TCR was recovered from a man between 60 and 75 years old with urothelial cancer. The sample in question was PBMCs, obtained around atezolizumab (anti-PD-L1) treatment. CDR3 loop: CASTPLNTEAFF. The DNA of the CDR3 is TGTGCCAGCACTCCCCTGAACACTGAAGCTTTCTTT.